This TCR beta chain was identified in a study of regulatory T cells in long-lasting Graves disease. Whole-study results and caveats: The persistent group shared around 3,000 public clonotypes, more than the 950 to 1,000 shared by new patients. It is possible that accuracy was reduced by the small size of the sample.

Of note for this clonotype: Its antigen is unidentified.

Time point: newly diagnosed GD, antithyroid drugs for less than 3 months. Researchers made the TCR library from RNA that was extracted from PBMCs. Germline assignment: CDR1 KGHDR and CDR2 SFDVKD. Losses at the gene ends were 5 bases for V and 3 bases for J; bases not matched to a gene: 5. The CDR3 sequence is 14 residues long. For TCR beta, libraries came from iRepertoire HTBI primers and Arm-PCR of CDR3 regions. MiXCR, run by TCRdb on the multiplex PCR reads, gives a single entry per CDR3 protein. This table holds approximately 440,000 distinct CDR3 sequences, around 15% found once. A further study also used this sample, focusing on T cells in Graves' hyperthyroidism and ophthalmopathy. This second report adds: No ophthalmopathy progression within 18 months constituted stable Graves' hyperthyroidism. Separating ophthalmopathy from stable hyperthyroidism was achieved by a 13 V-J model.

This clonotype originated in a middle-aged man with Graves disease. The J gene is TRBJ2-5, the V gene TRBV24-1, with 7 bases that match TRBD1. This sample comprised peripheral blood mononuclear cells (PBMCs), obtained at new diagnosis, from a patient treated with antithyroid drugs. The CDR3 loop reads CATSVVGQEETQYF. The CDR3 DNA reads TGTGCCACCAGTGTCGTCGGACAGGAAGAGACCCAGTACTTC.